This T cell receptor (beta chain) was identified during a study of identical twins. TCRdb called the 5' RACE reads again in MiXCR, with one record for every CDR3 protein. Of over 200,000 distinct CDR3 sequences detected, about 10% appear once; the ten largest clones hold 9% to 10%. As to this clonotype: What it recognizes is unknown.

Trimming left V 2 bases short and J 8 bases short, with 11 bases between. This CDR3 has 13 amino acids. The germline gives CDR1 MNHEY, CDR2 SMNVEV (reference sequence). Study results and caveats: Out-of-frame alpha sequences shared between twins exhibited an excess of low generation probability. Excess sharing between twins was weaker in beta out-of-frame sequences. Cross-sectional statistical analysis was relied on for the conclusions, without the same donors being followed.

This receptor was taken from a man in his fifties in good health. Sequencing was performed on memory T cells sorted from blood. This sequence joins TRBV27 and TRBJ2-3; perhaps D is TRBD1 or TRBD2 (6 bases each). This CDR3 is CASSLRGAGTQYF. In DNA, the CDR3 is TGTGCCAGCAGTTTAAGGGGGGCGGGTACGCAGTATTTT.